This TCR beta chain was profiled in a study of OX40 agonist ivuxolimab in advanced cancers. About this clone itself: Its antigen is not identified.

This table comes from immunoSEQ multiplex PCR, and its TCRdb copy is limited to in-frame clones, with some not included. The sample lists about 79,000 clones; about 90% were seen once. Autoimmune disease history or systemic immunosuppression was exclusionary. Study-level findings and limits: Expanded clones were, on average, more numerous among CD8+ T cells than CD4+.

The CDR3 sequence is 16 residues long. The TCR was taken from an adult with an advanced solid tumor such as melanoma, head and neck, liver or kidney cancer. The material was CD4+ or CD8+ T cells sorted from blood, obtained in a trial of the OX40 agonist ivuxolimab. The chain links TRBV21-1 to TRBJ2-5; the D call in the table, TRBD1, was not verified against the DNA. TRBV21-1 is noted as a pseudogene. CDR3 sequence: CASTIRDRGRGETQYF. The CDR3 DNA reads TGTGCCAGCACTATCCGGGACAGGGGGCGCGGGGAGACCCAGTACTTC.